These T cell receptor beta chains were read from a single sample in a study of shared clonotypes between healthy human individuals. Libraries were prepared by immunoSEQ multiplex PCR; TCRdb keeps only in-frame clonotypes and omits some of them. The sample includes approximately 2,200,000 clones, about 93% of them seen just once. The specimen sequenced was naive CD8+ T cells from PBMCs. These receptors all stem from a man aged 18-30 years in good health. Some clones in this sample may be carry-over from other donors' samples. CDR3s include the opening cysteine and the closing phenylalanine or tryptophan. A D gene is named only where the DNA matches it firmly. The size entry is marked missing in some rows and otherwise reads once, few, many or a size class.

>TRBJ2-1|.|TRBV7-9|TRBD2
CASSLSGTSGHNEQFF
TGTGCCAGCAGCTTAAGCGGGACTAGCGGCCACAATGAGCAGTTCTTC
>TRBJ2-4|.|TRBV28|.
CASSFRKGNIQYF
TGTGCCAGCAGTTTCCGAAAGGGGAACATTCAGTACTTC
>TRBJ2-7|.|TRBV28|.
CASSLPTRPTYEQYF
TGTGCCAGCAGTTTGCCCACTCGGCCTACCTACGAGCAGTACTTC
>TRBJ2-7|.|TRBV7-2|.
CASSSGPSLYEQYF
TGTGCCAGCAGCTCTGGACCGAGCCTCTACGAGCAGTACTTC
>TRBJ2-2|.|TRBV7-8|.
CASSLQGTGELFF
TGTGCCAGCAGCTTACAAGGGACCGGGGAGCTGTTTTTT
>TRBJ2-2|.|TRBV11-2|TRBD2
CASSLHSGSGAGELFF
TGTGCCAGCAGCCTACATAGCGGGAGCGGGGCCGGGGAGCTGTTTTTT
>TRBJ1-1|.|TRBV7-9|.
CASSPPRENNMNTEAFF
TGTGCCAGCAGTCCCCCCCGGGAGAATAACATGAACACTGAAGCTTTCTTT
>TRBJ2-3|.|TRBV9|TRBD2
CASSLTSGIGDTQYF
TGTGCCAGCAGCCTGACTAGCGGGATAGGGGATACGCAGTATTTT
>TRBJ2-7|.|TRBV19|.
CASSPRDSEIYEQYF
TGTGCCAGTAGTCCTCGGGACTCCGAGATCTACGAGCAGTACTTC
>TRBJ1-5|once|TRBV5-5|.
CASSLVPGDQPQHF
TGTGCCAGCAGCTTGGTCCCAGGGGATCAGCCCCAGCATTTT
>TRBJ1-5|.|TRBV28|.
CASSGDIRSQPQHF
TGTGCCAGCAGCGGGGACATTAGGAGTCAGCCCCAGCATTTT
>TRBJ2-1|.|TRBV28|TRBD2
CASSYGLAGENEQFF
TGTGCCAGCAGCTACGGACTAGCGGGAGAGAATGAGCAGTTCTTC
>TRBJ2-2|.|TRBV5-1|.
CASSFGGELFF
TGCGCCAGCAGCTTCGGCGGGGAGCTGTTTTTT
>TRBJ1-1|few|TRBV2|.
CASSAYRTNTEAFF
TGTGCCAGCAGTGCTTACAGGACGAACACTGAAGCTTTCTTT
>TRBJ2-1|.|TRBV4-2|.
CASSQAPVSLYNEQFF
TGTGCCAGCAGCCAGGCCCCCGTCTCCTTATACAATGAGCAGTTCTTC
>TRBJ2-1|.|TRBV5-1|.
CASSHRTIGDEQFF
TGCGCCAGCAGCCACAGGACTATTGGAGATGAGCAGTTCTTC
>TRBJ1-1|.|TRBV7-6|.
CATAGTNTEAFF
TGTGCCACCGCCGGGACGAACACTGAAGCTTTCTTT
>TRBJ1-5|.|TRBV28|TRBD1
CASSFPGGVNQPQHF
TGTGCCAGCAGTTTCCCAGGGGGCGTCAATCAGCCCCAGCATTTT
>TRBJ2-3|.|TRBV25-1|TRBD2
CASELALSDTQYF
TGTGCCAGCGAACTAGCGTTATCGGATACGCAGTATTTT
>TRBJ1-2|.|TRBV6-5|.
CASSYGRANYGYTF
TGTGCCAGCAGTTACGGCAGAGCTAACTATGGCTACACCTTC
>TRBJ2-2|.|TRBV4-1|.
CASSTDTPKNTGELFF
TGCGCCAGCAGCACGGACACACCAAAGAACACCGGGGAGCTGTTTTTT
>TRBJ2-5|.|TRBV28|.
CASSAKVTSEETQYF
TGTGCCAGCAGTGCGAAGGTCACCTCTGAGGAGACCCAGTACTTC
>TRBJ2-2|.|TRBV5-4|.
CASSLGQLNTGELFF
TGTGCCAGCAGCTTGGGACAGCTGAACACCGGGGAGCTGTTTTTT
>TRBJ1-1|.|TRBV5-5|.
CASSPIPGANTEAFF
TGTGCCAGCAGCCCCATCCCAGGGGCAAACACTGAAGCTTTCTTT
>TRBJ1-5|.|TRBV2|.
CASSGGGNQPQHF
TGTGCCAGCAGTGGAGGGGGCAATCAGCCCCAGCATTTT
>TRBJ2-7|.|TRBV7-9|TRBD2
CASSLRLAGDYEQYF
TGTGCCAGCAGCTTACGACTAGCGGGAGACTACGAGCAGTACTTC
>TRBJ1-1|.|TRBV13|.
CASSLAGARTEAFF
TGTGCCAGCAGCTTAGCTGGGGCGCGGACTGAAGCTTTCTTT
>TRBJ1-1|.|TRBV9|.
CASSVLKGSSTEAFF
TGTGCCAGCAGCGTGTTAAAGGGGTCGAGCACTGAAGCTTTCTTT
>TRBJ1-5|.|TRBV10-3|.
CAISQPPEGGWNQPQHF
TGTGCCATCAGTCAACCACCGGAAGGAGGTTGGAATCAGCCCCAGCATTTT
>TRBJ2-3|.|TRBV5-6|.
CASSAHLTDTQYF
TGTGCCAGCAGCGCTCACTTAACAGATACGCAGTATTTT
>TRBJ2-7|once|TRBV11-2|.
CASCLRGPSYEQYF
TGTGCCAGCTGCCTCAGGGGACCATCCTACGAGCAGTACTTC
>TRBJ2-7|.|TRBV28|.
CASSYSGITYEQYF
TGTGCCAGCAGTTACTCCGGGATAACCTACGAGCAGTACTTC
>TRBJ1-4|.|TRBV21-1|.
CASSKAVTGNEKLFF
TGTGCCAGCAGCAAAGCGGTCACAGGGAATGAAAAACTGTTTTTT
>TRBJ2-7|once|TRBV27|TRBD1
CASSTPRDRPPYEQYF
TGTGCCAGCAGTACGCCTCGGGACAGGCCTCCCTACGAGCAGTACTTC
>TRBJ2-7|.|TRBV27|.
CASSPQPGEQYF
TGTGCCAGCAGTCCCCAGCCCGGGGAGCAGTACTTC
>TRBJ2-1|.|TRBV29-1|.
CSVEEPGAGVYEQFF
TGCAGCGTTGAAGAACCCGGGGCTGGTGTTTATGAGCAGTTCTTC
>TRBJ2-3|.|TRBV7-9|TRBD2
CASSTRLAGGLLTDTQYF
TGTGCCAGCAGCACACGACTAGCGGGAGGGCTCTTGACAGATACGCAGTATTTT
>TRBJ1-1|.|TRBV6-5|.
CASSYSETGNTEAFF
TGTGCCAGCAGTTACTCCGAGACAGGGAACACTGAAGCTTTCTTT
>TRBJ2-1|.|TRBV29-1|.
CSFPAPNEQFF
TGCAGCTTCCCCGCCCCCAATGAGCAGTTCTTC
>TRBJ2-7|.|TRBV5-6|TRBD2
CASKELAGGYEQYF
TGTGCCAGCAAAGAACTAGCGGGAGGCTACGAGCAGTACTTC
>TRBJ2-2|.|TRBV15|.
CATSRTENTGELFF
TGTGCCACTAGTAGGACCGAGAACACCGGGGAGCTGTTTTTT
>TRBJ1-1|once|TRBV9|.
CASSDELGPGGGLNTEAFF
TGTGCCAGCAGCGATGAACTCGGGCCAGGTGGGGGATTGAACACTGAAGCTTTCTTT
>TRBJ2-3|.|TRBV2|.
CAGGGGPADTQYF
TGTGCCGGAGGTGGGGGGCCGGCAGATACGCAGTATTTT
>TRBJ2-3|.|TRBV6-5|.
CASSYQSPGTDTQYF
TGTGCCAGCAGTTACCAGTCACCGGGCACAGATACGCAGTATTTT
>TRBJ2-5|.|TRBV5-1|.
CASSPIGGSYQETQYF
TGCGCCAGCAGCCCCATCGGGGGTTCCTACCAAGAGACCCAGTACTTC
>TRBJ2-3|.|TRBV5-1|TRBD2
CASSSSSGGKTDTQYF
TGCGCCAGCAGCTCGTCCTCGGGGGGAAAAACAGATACGCAGTATTTT
>TRBJ2-5|once|TRBV10-3|TRBD2
CAISDSEVAGDLETQYF
TGTGCCATCAGTGACAGTGAGGTAGCGGGAGATTTAGAGACCCAGTACTTC
>TRBJ2-5|.|TRBV4-1|TRBD2
CASSQERLAGEAQYF
TGCGCCAGCAGCCAAGAACGGCTAGCGGGAGAGGCCCAGTACTTC
>TRBJ2-1|.|TRBV11-2|.
CASSPVTSGRLEQFF
TGTGCCAGCAGCCCCGTTACGAGCGGGCGTCTTGAGCAGTTCTTC
>TRBJ2-2|.|TRBV27|.
CASTPTEGGELFF
TGTGCCAGCACCCCAACGGAAGGGGGGGAGCTGTTTTTT
>TRBJ2-2|.|TRBV19|.
CASKQLNTGELFF
TGTGCCAGTAAACAGCTGAACACCGGGGAGCTGTTTTTT
>TRBJ2-7|.|TRBV28|.
CASSLARTYEQYF
TGTGCCAGCAGTTTAGCCCGGACCTACGAGCAGTACTTC
>TRBJ2-1|.|TRBV7-9|.
CASSRPGLTYNEQFF
TGTGCCAGCAGCCGACCCGGACTGACCTACAATGAGCAGTTCTTC
>TRBJ2-7|once|TRBV7-8|TRBD2
CASSFEREGQGQQYF
TGTGCCAGCAGCTTCGAGCGGGAGGGCCAGGGTCAGCAGTACTTC
>TRBJ2-7|.|TRBV9|.
CASSVGNWGTEQYF
TGTGCCAGCAGCGTGGGCAATTGGGGAACCGAGCAGTACTTC
>TRBJ1-2|.|TRBV6-6|.
CASSYSEGSNGYTF
TGTGCCAGCAGTTACTCCGAGGGATCGAATGGCTACACCTTC